Below are 24 T cell receptor beta chains sequenced from a single sample in a study of regulatory T cells in long-lasting Graves disease. Building of the TCR beta libraries involved iRepertoire HTBI primers and Arm-PCR of CDR3 regions. MiXCR, applied by TCRdb to the multiplex PCR reads, yields one record per CDR3 protein. The sample consists of 400,000 or so distinct CDR3 sequences, about 25% of them appearing once. Time point here: persistent/refractory GD, antithyroid drugs over 5 years with positive TRAb. Following extraction of RNA from PBMCs, that RNA was used to make the TCR library. Sequencing was performed on peripheral blood mononuclear cells (PBMCs), taken when the disease was refractory, from a patient treated with antithyroid drugs. The receptor set was obtained from a female donor with Graves disease.

This clonotype was counted between two and nine times. V and J are TRBV30 and TRBJ2-5; D is unresolved. Germline lookup yields CDR1 GTSNPN and CDR2 SVGIG (reference sequence). The CDR3 loop spans 12 amino acids. The germline V and J ends were trimmed by 5 bases and 1 base, with 8 bases remaining between them. In DNA, the CDR3 is TGTGCCTGGGGGCAGCCCCAAGAGACCCAGTACTTC. This gives the protein CAWGQPQETQYF.

This clonotype has a handful of counts. The rearrangement links TRBV20-1 to TRBJ2-4, with D unclear. The CDR3 extends over 18 amino acids. Trimming removed 0 bases from V and 6 bases from J, with 24 bases in between. In germline, CDR1 is DFQATT, CDR2 SNEGSKA (reference sequence). DNA of the CDR3: TGCAGTGCTAGAGATTCTTCGAGTGAGACGGGTCGTAGAAACATTCAGTACTTC. This translates into CSARDSSSETGRRNIQYF.

This clonotype has a count of ten or more. Compared with germline, one end of the junction differs, possibly owing to a read error. V and J are TRBV28 and TRBJ1-4, with D perhaps matching TRBD1 (5 bases). This CDR3 is built from 12 residues. Germline-derived CDR1 and CDR2 are MDHEN and SYDVKM. CDR3 sequence (DNA): TGTGCCTGCAGGGCCTCTAATGAAAAACTGTTTTTT. Its translation is CACRASNEKLFF.

In regard to this clonotype: A much larger clone sits a single nucleotide away, making a read error possible. The V and J genes are TRBV12-3 or TRBV12-4 and TRBJ1-2, with D unresolved. This CDR3 has 13 amino acids. V was clipped by 7 bases and J by 2 bases, with 11 bases between them. The CDR3 loop reads CASTGVGNYGYTF. The CDR3 DNA sequence: TGTGCCAGCACTGGGGTAGGAAACTATGGCTACACCTTC.

This clonotype appeared a few times. V gene TRBV9 combines with J gene TRBJ2-3; D is tentatively TRBD1 or TRBD2 (5 bases each). Trimming shortened V by 5 bases and J by 2 bases, and 12 bases separated the two germline ends. CDR1 and CDR2 from the germline V gene are SGDLS and YYNGEE. The CDR3 is 14 amino acids. The CDR3 region has the DNA TGTGCCAGCAGACCCCCCGGGACCACAGATACGCAGTATTTT. Protein: CASRPPGTTDTQYF.

This rearrangement joins TRBV6-1 to TRBJ2-7; 9 nucleotides align to TRBD1. CDR1 is MNHNS and CDR2 is SASEGT in the germline V gene. The CDR3 sequence is 15 residues long. V shed 7 bases, J shed 7 bases, and the junction held 14 bases outside the gene matches. The CDR3 DNA reads TGTGCCAGCACTCAAACCGGGACAGGGCGGCGAGAGCAGTACTTC. This translates into CASTQTGTGRREQYF.

In this sample, this clonotype turned up many times. V is TRBV12-3 or TRBV12-4 and J is TRBJ1-1, with no clear D. This CDR3 has 14 amino acids. V was cut by 7 bases and J by 0 bases, with 12 bases left in between. In DNA form, the CDR3 reads TGTGCCAGCACCAATTTAGGGTTGAACACTGAAGCTTTCTTT. It is translated as CASTNLGLNTEAFF.

This clonotype has a handful of counts. The chain employs TRBV29-1 and TRBJ2-5; 8 nucleotides match TRBD1. The V gene's germline CDR1 is SQVTM and CDR2 ANQGSEA. CDR3 length: 12 amino acids. The CDR3 region is CREGQEQETQYF. DNA for the CDR3: TGCAGAGAGGGACAGGAGCAAGAGACCCAGTACTTC.

This clonotype was observed at least ten times. The CDR3, as DNA: TGTGCCAGCACCCCGAAAAACTATGGCTACACCTTC. Translating gives CASTPKNYGYTF. The gene calls are TRBV28 and TRBJ1-2; D is uncertain. Looked up from germline, CDR1 is MDHEN and CDR2 is SYDVKM. With 7 bases removed from V and 2 bases from J, the gap between germline ends came to 8 bases. The CDR3 contains 12 residues.

This chain joins TRBV6-1 and TRBJ1-2; D is undetermined. CDR1 and CDR2 from the germline V gene are MNHNS and SASEGT. The CDR3 contains 14 residues. V was shortened by 7 bases and J by 10 bases, with 22 bases between the two germline ends. The CDR3 reads CASTAWEAPGAYTF. CDR3 nucleotides: TGTGCCAGCACCGCGTGGGAGGCCCCTGGCGCCTACACCTTC.

The chain is built from TRBV4-1 and TRBJ1-1, with D hard to call. Looked up from germline, CDR1 is MGHRA and CDR2 is YSYEKL. The CDR3 runs 16 residues. The V end lost 4 bases, the J end lost 3 bases, and 18 bases lay between the germline ends. CDR3 bases: TGCGCCAGCAGCCCGCCCCCCAGAGGTGCGCACACTGAAGCTTTCTTT. Its protein product is CASSPPPRGAHTEAFF.

This clonotype has at least ten counts. The genes are TRBV11-2 and TRBJ1-2, with D hard to call. The CDR3 spans 15 residues. Germline-derived CDR1 and CDR2 are SGHAT and FQNNGV. The V and J ends lost 2 bases and 0 bases respectively, with 10 bases between them. The CDR3 region is CASSLSVQANYGYTF. The CDR3 DNA follows: TGTGCCAGCAGCTTAAGCGTCCAAGCTAACTATGGCTACACCTTC.

This rearrangement joins TRBV2 to TRBJ1-4; perhaps TRBD1 as D (5 bases). V was cut by 7 bases and J by 12 bases, with 12 bases left in between. Germline V lookup: CDR1 SNHLY, CDR2 FYNNEI. This CDR3 has 11 amino acids. CDR3 residues: CASTRTGELFF. CDR3 in DNA: TGTGCCAGCACGAGGACGGGGGAACTGTTTTTT.

For this clonotype: It may be a read error: a sequence one base away is much more abundant. This chain joins TRBV6-2 or TRBV6-3 and TRBJ2-7, with D unresolved. The CDR3 runs 14 residues. Germline CDR1 and CDR2: MNHEY and SVGEGT. CDR3 region: CASSSVGNSCEQYF. As DNA, the CDR3 is TGTGCCAGCAGTTCTGTGGGCAACTCCTGCGAGCAGTACTTC.

The chain has TRBV14 and TRBJ2-7; D perhaps matches TRBD2 (6 bases). Germline V gives CDR1 SGHDN, CDR2 FVKESK. V gave up 5 bases and J gave up 0 bases, with 11 bases separating them. CDR3 length: 14 amino acids. CDR3 loop: CASSGETSSYEQYF. The CDR3 DNA is TGTGCCAGCAGCGGAGAGACTAGCTCCTACGAGCAGTACTTC.

J is TRBJ1-4 and V is TRBV7-9; D gene unclear. With 4 bases removed from V and 7 bases from J, the gap between germline ends came to 16 bases. The CDR3 is made up of 15 amino acids. The germline CDR1 and CDR2 sequences are SEHNR and FQNEAQ (reference sequence). Written as DNA, the CDR3 is TGTGCCAGCAGCTCTCGGGATGGGCAGCGTGAAAAACTGTTTTTT. Protein: CASSSRDGQREKLFF.

The sample holds many counts of this clonotype. The J gene is TRBJ2-7, the V gene TRBV12-3 or TRBV12-4; 13 positions agree with TRBD2. After removal of 3 bases from V and 2 bases from J, the junction contained 16 bases not matched to a gene. This CDR3 comprises 20 residues. CDR3 in amino acids: CASSLAPGLAGLRGPYEQYF. DNA of the CDR3: TGTGCCAGCAGTTTGGCCCCGGGACTAGCGGGACTTCGGGGGCCCTACGAGCAGTACTTC.

This clonotype was seen only a few times. The chain links TRBV24-1 to TRBJ1-1, with D possibly being TRBD1 (6 bases). This CDR3 has 14 amino acids. V was clipped by 12 bases and J by 1 base, with 17 bases between them. Germline CDR1 and CDR2: KGHDR and SFDVKD. The DNA for the CDR3 is TGTGCCGTCCGAGGGGGAGGGACGAACACTGAAGCTTTCTTT. Translating it yields CAVRGGGTNTEAFF.

This clonotype came up a few times. The junction does not match germline at one end; this may be a read error. The chain joins TRBV5-1 to TRBJ1-1; 10 nucleotides match TRBD1. Germline loops: CDR1 SGHRS, CDR2 YFSETQ. The CDR3 sequence is 17 residues long. CDR3 region: CTSSPGQGVFGNTEAFF. The CDR3 nucleotides are TGCACCAGCAGCCCCGGACAGGGGGTATTTGGGAACACTGAAGCTTTCTTT.

This rearrangement joins TRBV2 to TRBJ2-7; D gene unclear. Trimming pared 4 bases from V and 1 base from J, leaving 11 bases between. Germline V lookup: CDR1 SNHLY, CDR2 FYNNEI. CDR3 length equals 14 residues. CDR3 nucleotides: TGTGCCAGCAGTGTTAATATAGTATCCTACGAGCAGTACTTC. It yields the protein CASSVNIVSYEQYF.

For this clonotype: A much larger clone differs by one base, so this may be a read error. The V gene is TRBV20-1, the J gene TRBJ2-7; TRBD1 agrees at 8 bases. The V and J ends lost 5 bases and 4 bases, in that order; junction bases with no gene match: 13. CDR1 and CDR2 from the germline V gene are DFQATT and SNEGSKA (reference sequence). The CDR3 consists of 15 residues. The CDR3 is CSAVDRAHSSYEQYF. The CDR3 nucleotides are TGCAGTGCTGTGGACAGGGCCCACTCCTCATACGAGCAGTACTTC.

V usage is TRBV20-1 and J usage is TRBJ2-1, with 15 positions matching TRBD2. The CDR3 is made up of 17 amino acids. After removal of 4 bases from V and 6 bases from J, the junction contained 10 bases not matched to a gene. Germline CDR1 and CDR2: DFQATT and SNEGSKA (reference sequence). DNA for the CDR3: TGCAGTGCTAACATTTGGACTAGCGGGAGGGTTAGCAATGAGCAGTTCTTC. Encoded protein: CSANIWTSGRVSNEQFF.

The V gene is TRBV10-3, the J gene TRBJ2-7; 8 bases fit TRBD1. Unmatched junction bases numbered 7, after V lost 4 bases and J lost 5 bases. CDR1 is ENHRY, CDR2 SYGVKD, per germline. This CDR3 has 14 amino acids. In nucleotides, the CDR3 is TGTGCCATCAGTGCCCCGGACAGGGAGAACGAGCAGTACTTC. Its protein product is CAISAPDRENEQYF.

Ten or more counts support this clonotype. The gene calls are TRBV2 and TRBJ1-6; no clear D. Germline assignment: CDR1 SNHLY and CDR2 FYNNEI. The CDR3 contains 15 residues. V lost 3 bases and J 9 bases, leaving 15 bases between the germline ends. The CDR3 coding sequence is TGTGCCAGCAGTGACGTGACGCGGGATCGTTCACCCCTCCACTTT. Translation gives CASSDVTRDRSPLHF.